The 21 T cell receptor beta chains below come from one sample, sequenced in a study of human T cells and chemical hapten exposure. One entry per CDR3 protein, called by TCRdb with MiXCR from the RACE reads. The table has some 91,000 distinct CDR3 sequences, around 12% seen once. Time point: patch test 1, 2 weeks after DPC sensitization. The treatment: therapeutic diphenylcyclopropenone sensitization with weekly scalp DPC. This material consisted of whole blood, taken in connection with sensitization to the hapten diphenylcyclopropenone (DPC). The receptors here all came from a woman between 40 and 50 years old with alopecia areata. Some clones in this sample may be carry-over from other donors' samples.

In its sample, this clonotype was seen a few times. This chain's CDR3 is CASSLTRGPGELFF. Here the CDR3 DNA reads TGTGCCAGCAGCTTAACACGGGGCCCCGGGGAGCTGTTTTTT. J is TRBJ2-2 and V is TRBV7-3, with D perhaps matching TRBD1 or TRBD2 (5 bases each). The CDR3 is 14 amino acids. Germline CDR1 and CDR2: SGHTA and FQGTGA. The germline V and J ends were trimmed by 0 bases and 6 bases, with 8 bases remaining between them.

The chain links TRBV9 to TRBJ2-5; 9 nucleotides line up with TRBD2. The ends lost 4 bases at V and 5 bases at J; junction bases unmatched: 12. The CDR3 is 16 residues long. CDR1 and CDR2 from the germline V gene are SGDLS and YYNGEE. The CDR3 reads CASSFRGLAKGETQYF. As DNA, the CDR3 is TGTGCCAGCAGCTTCCGTGGACTAGCGAAGGGCGAGACCCAGTACTTC.

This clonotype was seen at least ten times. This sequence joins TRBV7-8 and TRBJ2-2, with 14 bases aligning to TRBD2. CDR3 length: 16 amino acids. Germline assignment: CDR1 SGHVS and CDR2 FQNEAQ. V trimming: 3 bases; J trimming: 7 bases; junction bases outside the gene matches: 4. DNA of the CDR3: TGTGCCAGCAGCTTGGGACTAGCGGGAGTGAACGGGGAGCTGTTTTTT. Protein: CASSLGLAGVNGELFF.

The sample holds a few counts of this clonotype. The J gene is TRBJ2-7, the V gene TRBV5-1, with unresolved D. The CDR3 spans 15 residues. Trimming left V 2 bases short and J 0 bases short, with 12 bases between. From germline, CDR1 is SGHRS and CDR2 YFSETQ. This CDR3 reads CASSFTSTSSYEQYF. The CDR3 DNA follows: TGCGCCAGCAGCTTCACCAGCACCTCCTCCTACGAGCAGTACTTC.

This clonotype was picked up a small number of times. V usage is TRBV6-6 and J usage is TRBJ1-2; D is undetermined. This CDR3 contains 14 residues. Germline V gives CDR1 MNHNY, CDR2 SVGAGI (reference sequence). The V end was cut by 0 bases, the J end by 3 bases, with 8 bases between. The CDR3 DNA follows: TGTGCCAGCAGTTACTCTCGCGGATACTATGGCTACACCTTC. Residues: CASSYSRGYYGYTF.

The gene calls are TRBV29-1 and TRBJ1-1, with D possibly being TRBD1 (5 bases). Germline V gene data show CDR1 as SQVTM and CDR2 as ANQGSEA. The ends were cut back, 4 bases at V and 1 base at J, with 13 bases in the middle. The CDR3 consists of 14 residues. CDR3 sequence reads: CSVVPRQGNTEAFF. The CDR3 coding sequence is TGCAGCGTTGTTCCCCGGCAGGGGAACACTGAAGCTTTCTTT.

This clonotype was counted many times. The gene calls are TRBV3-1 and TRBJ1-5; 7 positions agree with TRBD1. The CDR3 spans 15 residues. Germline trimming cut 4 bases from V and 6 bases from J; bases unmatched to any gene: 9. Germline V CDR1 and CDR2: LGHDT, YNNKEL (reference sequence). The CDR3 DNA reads TGTGCCAGCAGCCGGGGAGGGGGCCCGGTTCAGCCCCAGCATTTT. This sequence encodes CASSRGGGPVQPQHF.

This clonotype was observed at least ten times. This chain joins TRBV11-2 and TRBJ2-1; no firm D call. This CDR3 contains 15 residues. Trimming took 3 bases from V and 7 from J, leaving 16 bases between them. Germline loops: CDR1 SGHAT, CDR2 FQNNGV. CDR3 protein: CASSFSTLLGNEQFF. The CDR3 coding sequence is TGTGCCAGCAGCTTTAGCACCCTCCTGGGGAATGAGCAGTTCTTC.

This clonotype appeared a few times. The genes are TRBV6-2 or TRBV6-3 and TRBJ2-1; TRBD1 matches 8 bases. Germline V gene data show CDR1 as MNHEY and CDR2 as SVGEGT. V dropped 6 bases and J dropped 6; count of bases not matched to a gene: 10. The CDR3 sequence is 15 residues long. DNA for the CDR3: TGTGCCAGCAGCAATCAGGGGGCGGTGAGCAATGAGCAGTTCTTC. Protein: CASSNQGAVSNEQFF.

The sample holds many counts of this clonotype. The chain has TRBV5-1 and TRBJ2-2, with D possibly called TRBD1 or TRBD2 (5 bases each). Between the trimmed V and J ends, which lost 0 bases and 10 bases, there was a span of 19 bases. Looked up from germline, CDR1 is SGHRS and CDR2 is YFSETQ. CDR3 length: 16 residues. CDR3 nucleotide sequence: TGCGCCAGCAGCTTGGGTCCGACCGCGAGGGGTGCGGAGCTGTTTTTT. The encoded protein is CASSLGPTARGAELFF.

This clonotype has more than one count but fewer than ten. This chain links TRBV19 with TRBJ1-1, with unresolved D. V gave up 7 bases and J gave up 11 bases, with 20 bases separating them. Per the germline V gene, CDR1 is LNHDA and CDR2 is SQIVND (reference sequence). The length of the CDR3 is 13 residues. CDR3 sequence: CASNPHSARRAFF. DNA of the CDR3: TGTGCCAGTAACCCCCACTCCGCCCGAAGGGCTTTCTTT.

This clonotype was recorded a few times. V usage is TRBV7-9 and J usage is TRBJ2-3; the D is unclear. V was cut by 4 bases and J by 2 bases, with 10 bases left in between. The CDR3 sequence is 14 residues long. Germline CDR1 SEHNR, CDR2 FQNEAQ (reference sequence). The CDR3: CASSSPLDTDTQYF. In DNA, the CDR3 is TGTGCCAGCAGCTCCCCGTTGGACACAGATACGCAGTATTTT.

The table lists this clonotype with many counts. The CDR3 region has the DNA TGTGCCAGCAGCCCAGTACTTTACAATGAGCAGTTCTTC. Residues: CASSPVLYNEQFF. The gene calls are TRBV7-8 and TRBJ2-1; D call uncertain. Trimming removed 5 bases from V and 4 bases from J, with 9 bases in between. Germline-derived CDR1 and CDR2 are SGHVS and FQNEAQ. The CDR3 totals 13 residues.

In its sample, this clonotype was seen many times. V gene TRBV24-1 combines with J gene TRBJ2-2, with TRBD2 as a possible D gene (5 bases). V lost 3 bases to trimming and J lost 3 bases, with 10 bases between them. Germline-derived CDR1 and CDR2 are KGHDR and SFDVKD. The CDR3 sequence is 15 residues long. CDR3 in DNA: TGTGCCACCAGTGATGGAGGTTCGGACACCGGGGAGCTGTTTTTT. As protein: CATSDGGSDTGELFF.

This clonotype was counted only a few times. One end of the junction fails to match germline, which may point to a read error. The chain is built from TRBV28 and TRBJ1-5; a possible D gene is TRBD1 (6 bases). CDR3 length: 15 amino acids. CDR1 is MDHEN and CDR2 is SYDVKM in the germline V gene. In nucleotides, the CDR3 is TGTGCCAGCAGTTTGCGGTCAGGGGCAGTCTACCCCCTGCATTTT. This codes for CASSLRSGAVYPLHF.

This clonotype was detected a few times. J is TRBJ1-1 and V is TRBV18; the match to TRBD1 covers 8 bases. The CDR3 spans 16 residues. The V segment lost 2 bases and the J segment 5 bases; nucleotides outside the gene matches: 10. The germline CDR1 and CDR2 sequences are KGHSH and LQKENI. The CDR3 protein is CASSPGQGAMTTEAFF. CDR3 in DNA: TGTGCCAGCTCACCAGGCCAGGGGGCTATGACAACTGAAGCTTTCTTT. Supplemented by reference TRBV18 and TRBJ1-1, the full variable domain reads NAGVMQNPRHLVRRRGQEARLRCSPMKGHSHVYWYRQLPEEGLKFMVYLQKENIIDESGMPKERFSAEFPKEGPSILRIQQVVRGDSAAYFCASSPGQGAMTTEAFFGQGTRLTVV.

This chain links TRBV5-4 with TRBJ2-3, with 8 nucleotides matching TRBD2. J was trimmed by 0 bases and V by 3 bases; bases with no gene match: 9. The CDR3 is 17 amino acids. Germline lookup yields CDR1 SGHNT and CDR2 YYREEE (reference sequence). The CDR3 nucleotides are TGTGCCAGCAGCTCCGGGACTAGTTTCGCTAGCACAGATACGCAGTATTTT. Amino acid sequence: CASSSGTSFASTDTQYF.

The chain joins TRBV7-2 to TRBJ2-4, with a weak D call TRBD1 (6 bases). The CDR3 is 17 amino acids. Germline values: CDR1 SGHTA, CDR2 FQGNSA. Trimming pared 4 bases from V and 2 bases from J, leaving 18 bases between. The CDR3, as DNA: TGTGCCAGCAGCTATACCACAGGGAGCCCAACCAAAAACATTCAGTACTTC. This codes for CASSYTTGSPTKNIQYF.

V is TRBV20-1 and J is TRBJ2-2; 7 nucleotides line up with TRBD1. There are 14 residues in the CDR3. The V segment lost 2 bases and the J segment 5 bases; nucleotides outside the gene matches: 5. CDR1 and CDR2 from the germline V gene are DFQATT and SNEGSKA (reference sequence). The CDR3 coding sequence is TGCAGTGCTAGAAGACAGGGTCAGACCGGGGAGCTGTTTTTT. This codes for CSARRQGQTGELFF.

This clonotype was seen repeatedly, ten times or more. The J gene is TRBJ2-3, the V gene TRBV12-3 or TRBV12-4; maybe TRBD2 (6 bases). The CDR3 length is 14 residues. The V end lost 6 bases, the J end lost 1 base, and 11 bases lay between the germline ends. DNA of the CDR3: TGTGCCAGCAGACCCGGAGGGGGCACAGATACGCAGTATTTT. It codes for CASRPGGGTDTQYF.

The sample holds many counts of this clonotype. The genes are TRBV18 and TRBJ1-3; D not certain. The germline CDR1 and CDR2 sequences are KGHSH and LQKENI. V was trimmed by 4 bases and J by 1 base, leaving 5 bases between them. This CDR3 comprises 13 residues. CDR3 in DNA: TGTGCCAGCTCACTAGATTCTGGAAACACCATATATTTT. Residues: CASSLDSGNTIYF.